Included here is one T cell receptor (beta chain) sequence, with context. Germline lookup yields CDR1 SGHNT and CDR2 YYREEE (reference sequence). The V and J ends lost 5 bases and 1 base respectively, with 12 bases between them. The length of the CDR3 is 15 residues. These data originate in a study of T cell responses to AZD1222 COVID-19 vaccine. TCRdb's table, derived via immunoSEQ multiplex PCR, lists solely in-frame clones and lacks some. Altogether 93,000 or so clones are present, around 90% being singletons, with the ten largest covering 4.8%. The clonotype was recovered from an adult in good health. This chain links TRBV5-4 with TRBJ1-4, with D uncertain. The input for sequencing was peripheral blood, taken on day 0 of AZD1222 vaccination. The DNA for the CDR3 is TGTGCCAGCAGTTTATGGTCTGGAACTAATGAAAAACTGTTTTTT. It specifies CASSLWSGTNEKLFF.